This TCR beta chain was retrieved from a study of immune cell composition in non-small cell lung cancer. Generated by immunoSEQ multiplex PCR, the TCRdb table keeps only in-frame clones and is missing some. The sample has 6,600 or so clones, 75% to 80% seen once; the top ten hold about 15%. This CDR3 has 15 amino acids. CDR1 is SGHTS, CDR2 YDEGEE, per germline. V lost 4 bases to trimming and J lost 5 bases; unmatched junction nucleotides: 6. The chain employs TRBV5-8 and TRBJ2-2, with 9 bases lining up with TRBD1. The TCR sequence derives from a human donor with non-small cell lung cancer. The sample taken for sequencing was lung tumor tissue. Here the CDR3 DNA reads TGTGCCAGCAGCCCTGGACAGGGGTCTACCGGGGAGCTGTTTTTT. Encoded protein: CASSPGQGSTGELFF.